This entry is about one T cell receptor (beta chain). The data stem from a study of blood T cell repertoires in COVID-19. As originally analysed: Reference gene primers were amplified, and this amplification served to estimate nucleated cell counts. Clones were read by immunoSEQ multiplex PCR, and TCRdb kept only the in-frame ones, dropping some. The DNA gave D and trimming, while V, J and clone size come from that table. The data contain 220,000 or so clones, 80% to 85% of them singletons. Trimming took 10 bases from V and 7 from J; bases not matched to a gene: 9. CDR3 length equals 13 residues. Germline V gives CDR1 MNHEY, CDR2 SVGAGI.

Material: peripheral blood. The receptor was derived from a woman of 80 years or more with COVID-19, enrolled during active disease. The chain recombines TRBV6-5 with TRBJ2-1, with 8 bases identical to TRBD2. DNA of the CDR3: TGTGCCATCCTACGACTAGCGAGAAATGAGCAGTTCTTC. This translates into CAILRLARNEQFF.